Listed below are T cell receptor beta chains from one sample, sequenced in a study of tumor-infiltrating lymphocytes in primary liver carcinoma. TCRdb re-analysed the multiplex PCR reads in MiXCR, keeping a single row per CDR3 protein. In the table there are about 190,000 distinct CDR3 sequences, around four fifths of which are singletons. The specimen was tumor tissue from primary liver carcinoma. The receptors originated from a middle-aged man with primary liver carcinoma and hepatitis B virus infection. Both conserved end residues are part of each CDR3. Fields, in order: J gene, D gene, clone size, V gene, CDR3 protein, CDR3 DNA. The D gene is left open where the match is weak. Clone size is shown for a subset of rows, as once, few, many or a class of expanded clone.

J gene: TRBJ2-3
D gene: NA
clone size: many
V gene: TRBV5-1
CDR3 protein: CASSLASASTDTQYF
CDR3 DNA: TGCGCCAGCAGCTTGGCCAGCGCCAGCACAGATACGCAGTATTTT

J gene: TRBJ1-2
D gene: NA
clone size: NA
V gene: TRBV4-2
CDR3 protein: CVSSALDGNYGYAF
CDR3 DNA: TGTGTCAGCAGCGCCCTTGATGGGAACTACGGCTACGCCTTC

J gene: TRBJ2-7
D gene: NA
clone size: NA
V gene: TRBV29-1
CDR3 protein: CIVDSADYEQYF
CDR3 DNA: TGCATCGTTGATTCAGCAGATTACGAGCAGTACTTC

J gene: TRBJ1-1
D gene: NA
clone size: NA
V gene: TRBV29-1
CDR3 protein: CGVGRCWGMNTGAFF
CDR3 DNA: TGTGGCGTTGGTAGGTGCTGGGGGATGAACACTGGAGCTTTCTTT

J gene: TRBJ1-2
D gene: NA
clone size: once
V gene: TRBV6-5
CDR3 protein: CATLNLAAMHIF
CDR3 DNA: TGTGCCACCCTAAACCTTGCCGCAATGCACATCTTC

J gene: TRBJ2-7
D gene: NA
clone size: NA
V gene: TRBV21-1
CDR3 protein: CASNKESGGGGADGQYF
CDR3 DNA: TGTGCCAGCAACAAAGAAAGTGGTGGGGGAGGGGCAGACGGGCAGTACTTC

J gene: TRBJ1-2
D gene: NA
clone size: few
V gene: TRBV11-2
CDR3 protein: CASSSAWGFGYTF
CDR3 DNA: TGTGCCAGCAGCTCCGCCTGGGGCTTCGGCTACACCTTC

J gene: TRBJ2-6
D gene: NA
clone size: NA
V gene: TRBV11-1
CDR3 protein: CTSSLGRTGANVLTF
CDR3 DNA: TGTACCAGCAGCTTGGGCCGAACTGGGGCCAACGTCCTGACTTTC

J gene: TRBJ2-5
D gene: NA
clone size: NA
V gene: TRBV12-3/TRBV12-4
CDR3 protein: CASSLRLGTQYF
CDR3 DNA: TGTGCCAGCAGCCTACGTTTAGGGACCCAGTACTTC

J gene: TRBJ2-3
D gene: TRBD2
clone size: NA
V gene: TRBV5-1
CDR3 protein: CASSLTGGLPTTDRQYF
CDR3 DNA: TGCGCCAGCAGCTTAACGGGAGGCCTCCCTACCACAGATAGGCAGTATTTT

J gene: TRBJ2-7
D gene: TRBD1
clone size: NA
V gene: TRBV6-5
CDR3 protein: CASSPGTGRHDQYF
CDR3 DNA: TGTGCCAGCAGTCCTGGGACAGGACGCCACGACCAATACTTC

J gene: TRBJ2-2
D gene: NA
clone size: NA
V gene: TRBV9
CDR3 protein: CASSVGQYTGELFF
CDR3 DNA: TGTGCCAGCAGCGTAGGACAGTACACTGGGGAGCTGTTCTTT

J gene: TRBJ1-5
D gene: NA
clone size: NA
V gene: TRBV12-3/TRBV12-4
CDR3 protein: CVSKPTGNNQPQHF
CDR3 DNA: TGTGTCAGCAAGCCTACAGGGAACAATCAGCCCCAGCATTTT

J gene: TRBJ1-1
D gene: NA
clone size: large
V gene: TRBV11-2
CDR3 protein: CASSLGLNTEAFF
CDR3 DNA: TGTGCCAGCAGCTTAGGCCTGAACACTGAAGCTTTCTTT

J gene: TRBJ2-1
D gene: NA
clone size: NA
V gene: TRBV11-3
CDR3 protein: CGSISGVSNNEQFF
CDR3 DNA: TGTGGCAGCATCTCAGGCGTCTCGAACAATGAGCAGTTCTTC

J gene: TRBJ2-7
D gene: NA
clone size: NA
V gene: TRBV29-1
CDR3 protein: CSPVAGTSYEQYF
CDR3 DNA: TGCAGTCCCGTGGCAGGGACATCCTACGAGCAGTACTTC

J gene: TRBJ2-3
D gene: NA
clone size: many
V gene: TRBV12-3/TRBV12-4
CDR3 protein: CASRNTDTQYF
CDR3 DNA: TGTGCCAGCAGAAACACAGATACGCAGTATTTT

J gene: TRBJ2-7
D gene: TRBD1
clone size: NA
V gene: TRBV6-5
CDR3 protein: CASSSGTGRCEQYF
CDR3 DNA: TGTGCTAGCAGTTCTGGGACAGGACGCTGCGAGCAGTACTTC

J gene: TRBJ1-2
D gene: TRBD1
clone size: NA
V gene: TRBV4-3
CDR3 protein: CANSLQGAGYGYTF
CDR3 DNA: TGCGCCAACAGCTTACAGGGGGCAGGCTATGGCTACACCTTC

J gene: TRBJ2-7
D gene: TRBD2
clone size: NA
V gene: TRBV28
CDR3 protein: CASSPRTSGLSYKQYF
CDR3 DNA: TGTGCCAGTAGCCCAAGGACTAGCGGGCTTTCCTACAAGCAGTACTTT

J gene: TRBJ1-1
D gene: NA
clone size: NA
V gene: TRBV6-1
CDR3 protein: CARSRQMSTEAFF
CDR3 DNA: TGTGCCAGGAGTCGACAGATGAGCACTGAAGCTTTCTTT

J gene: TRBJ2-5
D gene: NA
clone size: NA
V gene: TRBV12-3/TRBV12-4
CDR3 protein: CASSSGDGQTQYF
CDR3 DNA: TGTGCTAGCAGTTCAGGGGATGGACAGACCCAGTACTTC

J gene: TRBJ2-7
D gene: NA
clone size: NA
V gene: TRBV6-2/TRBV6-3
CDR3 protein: CASSLRDGAHEQYF
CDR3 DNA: TGTGCCAGCAGTCTCCGGGACGGGGCCCACGAGCAGTACTTT

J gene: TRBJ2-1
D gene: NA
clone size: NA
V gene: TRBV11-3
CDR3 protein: CACSFAGPYNKQFF
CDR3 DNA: TGTGCCTGCAGCTTCGCTGGCCCCTACAATAAGCAGTTCTTC

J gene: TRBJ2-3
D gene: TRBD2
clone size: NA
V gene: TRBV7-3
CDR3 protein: CASSLGLAASTDMQYF
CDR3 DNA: TGTGCCAGCAGCTTGGGACTAGCGGCCTCCACAGATATGCAGTATTTT

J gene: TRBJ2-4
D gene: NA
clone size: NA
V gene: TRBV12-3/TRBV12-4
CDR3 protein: CASTEGVTRNIQYF
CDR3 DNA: TGTGCCAGTACGGAGGGGGTAACCCGGAACATTCAATACTTC

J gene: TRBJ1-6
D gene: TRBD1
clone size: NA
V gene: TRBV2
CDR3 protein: CASRTLRGNNSPLYF
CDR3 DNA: TGTGCCAGCAGGACTCTCAGGGGGAATAATTCACCCCTCTACTTT

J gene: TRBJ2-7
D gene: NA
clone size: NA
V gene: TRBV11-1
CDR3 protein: CVSSLGPAGESSYEKCF
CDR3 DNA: TGTGTCAGCAGCTTAGGGCCGGCGGGTGAAAGCTCCTACGAGAAGTGCTTC

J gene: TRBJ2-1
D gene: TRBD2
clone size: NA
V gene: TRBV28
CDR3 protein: CASLGFGGRNYIEQFF
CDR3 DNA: TGTGCCAGCCTAGGGTTTGGCGGGAGGAATTACATTGAGCAGTTCTTC

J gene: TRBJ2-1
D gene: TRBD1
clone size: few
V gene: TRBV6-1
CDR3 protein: CASSEDRGFSNKQFF
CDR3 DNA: TGTGCCAGCAGTGAGGACAGGGGGTTTAGCAATAAGCAGTTCTTC

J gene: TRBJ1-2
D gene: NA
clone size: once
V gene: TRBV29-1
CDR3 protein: CIVKFGQSIYGYIF
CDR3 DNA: TGCATCGTCAAGTTTGGACAGTCGATCTATGGCTATATCTTC

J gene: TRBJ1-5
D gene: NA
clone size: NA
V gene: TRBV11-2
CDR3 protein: CASSLIRVTGSNPPQHF
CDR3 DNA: TGTGCCAGCAGCTTAATACGGGTAACAGGGAGCAATCCGCCCCAGCATTTT

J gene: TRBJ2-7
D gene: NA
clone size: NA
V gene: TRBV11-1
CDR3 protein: CAINIGIGLYEQYF
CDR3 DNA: TGTGCCATTAACATCGGGATAGGACTCTACGAGCAGTACTTC

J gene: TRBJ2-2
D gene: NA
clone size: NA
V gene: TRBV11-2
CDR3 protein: CASSLDYGGRDTGELFF
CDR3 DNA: TGTGCCAGCAGCTTAGATTATGGGGGTAGGGACACCGGTGAGCTGTTTTTT

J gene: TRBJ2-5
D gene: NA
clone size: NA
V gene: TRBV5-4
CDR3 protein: CASRKGGRGEDTQYF
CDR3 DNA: TGTGCCAGCCGAAAGGGGGGGAGGGGCGAAGATACCCAATACTTC

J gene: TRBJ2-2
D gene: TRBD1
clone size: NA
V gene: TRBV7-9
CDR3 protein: CTSRPGQAGTGEPFF
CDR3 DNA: TGTACCAGCAGACCGGGACAGGCGGGGACCGGGGAGCCGTTTTTT

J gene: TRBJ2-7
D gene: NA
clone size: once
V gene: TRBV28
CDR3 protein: CVSSFQLREQYF
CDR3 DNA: TGTGTCAGCAGTTTTCAGTTGCGCGAGCAGTATTTC

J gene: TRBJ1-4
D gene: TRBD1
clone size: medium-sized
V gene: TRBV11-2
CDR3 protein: CASSATTGFGNEKLFF
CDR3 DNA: TGTGCCAGCAGCGCCACGACAGGGTTTGGTAATGAAAAACTGTTTTTT

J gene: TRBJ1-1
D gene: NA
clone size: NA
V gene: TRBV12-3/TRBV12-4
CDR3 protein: CASSFGQGNTDTEAFF
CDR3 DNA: TGCGCCAGCAGTTTCGGTCAGGGGAACACGGACACTGAAGCTTTCTTT

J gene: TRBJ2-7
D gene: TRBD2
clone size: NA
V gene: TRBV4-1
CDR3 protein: CASSQGLAEGYKQYF
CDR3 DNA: TGCGCCAGCAGCCAAGGACTAGCGGAGGGATACAAGCAGTACTTC

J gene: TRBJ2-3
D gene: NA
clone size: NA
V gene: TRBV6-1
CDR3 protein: CASNFSRGAYTQYF
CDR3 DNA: TGTGCCAGCAATTTTTCCAGGGGTGCATATACGCAGTATTTT

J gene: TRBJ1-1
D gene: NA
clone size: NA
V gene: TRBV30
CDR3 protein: CAWSTSRRGNTEAFF
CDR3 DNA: TGTGCCTGGAGTACCTCACGACGGGGGAACACCGAAGCTTTCTTT

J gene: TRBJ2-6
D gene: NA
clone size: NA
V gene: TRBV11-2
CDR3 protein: CATQRPRSGAAVLTF
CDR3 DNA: TGTGCCACCCAGCGGCCGCGCTCTGGGGCCGCCGTCCTAACTTTC

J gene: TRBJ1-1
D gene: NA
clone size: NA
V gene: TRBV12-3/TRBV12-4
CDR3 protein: CSSRTSALGTEVFF
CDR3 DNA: TGTTCCAGCAGGACCTCCGCTTTAGGGACTGAAGTTTTCTTT

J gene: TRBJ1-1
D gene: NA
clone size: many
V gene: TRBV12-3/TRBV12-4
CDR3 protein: CASSSAGSEAFF
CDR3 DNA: TGTGCCAGCAGTTCGGCAGGGAGTGAAGCTTTCTTT

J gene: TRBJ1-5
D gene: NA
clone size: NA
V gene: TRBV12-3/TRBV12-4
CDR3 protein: CVSSRLLDSNQPQHF
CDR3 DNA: TGTGTCAGCAGTAGACTGTTAGATAGCAATCAGCCCCAGCATTTT

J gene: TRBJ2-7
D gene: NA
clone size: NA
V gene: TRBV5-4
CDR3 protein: CATSLDLSSSEQYF
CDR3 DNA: TGTGCCACCAGCCTCGACCTCTCATCCAGCGAGCAATACTTC

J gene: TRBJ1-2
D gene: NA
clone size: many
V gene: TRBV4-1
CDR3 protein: CASSQDDSPNIGYAF
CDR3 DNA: TGCGCCAGCAGCCAAGATGACAGCCCTAATATTGGTTACGCCTTC

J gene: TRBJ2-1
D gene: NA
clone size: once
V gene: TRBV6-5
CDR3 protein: CASSWGYEQFF
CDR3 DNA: TGTGCCAGCAGTTGGGGTTATGAGCAGTTCTTC

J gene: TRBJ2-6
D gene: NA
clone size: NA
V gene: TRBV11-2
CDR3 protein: CTTQRPRSGANILTF
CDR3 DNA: TGTACCACCCAGCGACCGCGCTCTGGGGCCAACATCCTGACTTTC

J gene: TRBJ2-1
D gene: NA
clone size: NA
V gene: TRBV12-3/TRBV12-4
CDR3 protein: CASSLALSSYNEQIF
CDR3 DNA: TGTGCCAGCAGTTTAGCTCTCAGCTCATACAATGAGCAGATCTTC

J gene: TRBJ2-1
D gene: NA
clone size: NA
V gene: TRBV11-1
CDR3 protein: CASSLGASNNEQFF
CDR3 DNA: TGTGCCAGCAGCTTAGGTGCCTCGAATAATGAGCAGTTCTTC

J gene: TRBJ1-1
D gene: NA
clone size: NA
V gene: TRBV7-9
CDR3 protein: CASRANQRGAESFF
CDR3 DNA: TGTGCCAGCAGGGCAAACCAGAGAGGCGCTGAATCTTTCTTT

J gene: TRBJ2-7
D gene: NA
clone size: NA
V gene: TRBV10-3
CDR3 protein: CVISVGGSYEQYF
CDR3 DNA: TGTGTCATCAGTGTAGGGGGTTCCTACGAGCAGTACTTC